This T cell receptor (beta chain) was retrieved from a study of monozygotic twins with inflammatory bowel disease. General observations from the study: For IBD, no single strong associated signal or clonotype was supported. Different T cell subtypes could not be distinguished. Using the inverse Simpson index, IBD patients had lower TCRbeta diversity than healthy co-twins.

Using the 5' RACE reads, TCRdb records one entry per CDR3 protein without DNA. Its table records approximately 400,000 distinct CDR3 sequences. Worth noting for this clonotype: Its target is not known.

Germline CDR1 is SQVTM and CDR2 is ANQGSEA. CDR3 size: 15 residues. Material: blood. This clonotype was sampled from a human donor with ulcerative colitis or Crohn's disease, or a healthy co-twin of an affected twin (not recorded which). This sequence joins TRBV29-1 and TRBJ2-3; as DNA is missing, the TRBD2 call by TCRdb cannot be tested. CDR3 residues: CSVLGLAGGADTQYF.